This TCR beta chain came from a study of response to subunit inactivated influenza vaccine. The CDR3 contains 18 residues. J lost 1 base, V lost 7 bases, and 13 bases had no gene match. The germline gives CDR1 SGHAT, CDR2 FQDESV (reference sequence). This clonotype was detected a few times. Each CDR3 protein is one row after TCRdb ran MiXCR on the RT-PCR reads. Among about 650,000 distinct CDR3 sequences, around 15% were seen once, and the ten largest hold roughly 7.6%. This specimen consisted of PBMCs from blood, obtained around 14 days before vaccination. This chain links TRBV11-1 with TRBJ2-2; 9 bases agree with TRBD2. The source of this sequence is a man aged 50 to 59 who received an inactivated influenza vaccine. As DNA, the CDR3 is TGTGCCAGCACCTATACCCATTATAGCGGGGGGAACACCGGGGAGCTGTTTTTT. As protein: CASTYTHYSGGNTGELFF.